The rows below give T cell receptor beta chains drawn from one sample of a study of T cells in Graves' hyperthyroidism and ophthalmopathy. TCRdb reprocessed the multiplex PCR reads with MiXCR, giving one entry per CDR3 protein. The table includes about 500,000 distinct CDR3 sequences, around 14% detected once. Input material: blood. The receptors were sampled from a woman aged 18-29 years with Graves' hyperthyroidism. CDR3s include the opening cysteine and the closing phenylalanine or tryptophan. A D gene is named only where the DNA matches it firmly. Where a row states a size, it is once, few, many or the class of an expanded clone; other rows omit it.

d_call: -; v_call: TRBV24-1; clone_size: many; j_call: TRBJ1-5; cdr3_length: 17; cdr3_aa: CATSDSPRGAGNQPQHF; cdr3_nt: TGTGCCACCAGTGATTCTCCTCGAGGGGCGGGAAATCAGCCCCAGCATTTT
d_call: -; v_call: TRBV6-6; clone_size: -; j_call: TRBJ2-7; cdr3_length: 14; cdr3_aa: CASSYSRDTYEQYF; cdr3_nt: TGTGCCAGCAGTTACTCTCGGGATACCTACGAGCAGTACTTC
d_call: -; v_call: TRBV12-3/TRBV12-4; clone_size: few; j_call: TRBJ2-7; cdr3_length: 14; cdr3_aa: CASSSRLVSYEQYF; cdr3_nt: TGTGCCAGCAGTTCGCGACTAGTATCCTACGAGCAGTACTTC
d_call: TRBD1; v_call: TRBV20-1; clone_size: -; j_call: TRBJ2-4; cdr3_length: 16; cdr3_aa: CSARRSPGQGGHIQYF; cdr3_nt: TGCAGTGCTAGAAGATCTCCGGGACAGGGGGGCCACATTCAGTACTTC
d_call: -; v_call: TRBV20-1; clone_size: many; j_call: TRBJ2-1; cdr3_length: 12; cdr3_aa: CSARAQGNEQFF; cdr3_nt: TGCAGTGCTAGAGCACAGGGTAATGAGCAGTTCTTC
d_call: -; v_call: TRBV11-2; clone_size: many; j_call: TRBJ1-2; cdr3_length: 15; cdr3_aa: CASSPSGAGLLGYTF; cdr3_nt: TGTGCCAGCAGCCCTTCAGGGGCGGGTCTGCTTGGCTACACCTTC
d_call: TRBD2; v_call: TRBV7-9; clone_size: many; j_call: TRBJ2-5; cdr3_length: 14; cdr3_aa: CASSFGAGEETQYF; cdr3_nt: TGTGCCAGCAGCTTCGGAGCGGGAGAAGAGACCCAGTACTTC
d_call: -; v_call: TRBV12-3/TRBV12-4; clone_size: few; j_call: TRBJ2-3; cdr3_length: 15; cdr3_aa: CASSAGTPSTDTQYF; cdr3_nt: TGTGCCAGCAGTGCCGGGACTCCTAGCACAGATACGCAGTATTTT
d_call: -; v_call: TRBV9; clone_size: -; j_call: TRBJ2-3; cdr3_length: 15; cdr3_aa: CASRAVGVIPDTQYF; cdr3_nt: TGCGCCAGCAGGGCCGTCGGCGTGATCCCAGATACGCAGTATTTT
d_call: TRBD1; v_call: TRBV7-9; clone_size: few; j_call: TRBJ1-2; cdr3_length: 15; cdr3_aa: CASSPGQGTNYGYTF; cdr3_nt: TGTGCCAGCAGCCCCGGACAGGGCACTAACTATGGCTACACCTTC
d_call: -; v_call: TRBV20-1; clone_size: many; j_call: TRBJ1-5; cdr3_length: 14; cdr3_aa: CSARDRSPVQPQHF; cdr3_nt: TGCAGTGCTAGAGATCGAAGCCCTGTTCAGCCCCAGCATTTT
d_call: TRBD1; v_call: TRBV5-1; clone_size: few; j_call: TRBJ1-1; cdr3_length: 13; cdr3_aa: CASSFGTGDQAFF; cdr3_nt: TGCGCCAGCAGCTTCGGGACAGGGGATCAAGCTTTCTTT
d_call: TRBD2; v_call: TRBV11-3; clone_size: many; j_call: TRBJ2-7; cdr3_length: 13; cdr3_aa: CASSDGLAYEQYF; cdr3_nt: TGTGCCAGCAGCGACGGACTAGCCTACGAGCAGTACTTC
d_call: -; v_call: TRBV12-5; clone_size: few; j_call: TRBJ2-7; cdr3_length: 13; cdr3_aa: CASGLTPGPEQYF; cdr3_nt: TGTGCTAGTGGTTTGACGCCGGGACCAGAGCAGTACTTC
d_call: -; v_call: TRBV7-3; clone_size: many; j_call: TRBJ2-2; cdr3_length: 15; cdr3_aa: CASSARTANTGELFF; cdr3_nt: TGTGCCAGCAGCGCAAGGACAGCGAACACCGGGGAGCTGTTTTTT
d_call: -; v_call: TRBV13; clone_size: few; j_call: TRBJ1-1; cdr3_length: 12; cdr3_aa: CASSSDGAEAFF; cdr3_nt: TGTGCCAGCAGTTCGGATGGGGCTGAAGCTTTCTTT
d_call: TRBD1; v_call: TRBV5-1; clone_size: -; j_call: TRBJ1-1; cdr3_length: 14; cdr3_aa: CASSLDNRGDEAFF; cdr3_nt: TGCGCCAGCAGCTTGGATAACAGGGGGGATGAAGCTTTCTTT
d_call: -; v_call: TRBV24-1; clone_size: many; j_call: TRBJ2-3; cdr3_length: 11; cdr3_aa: CATSDHGTQYF; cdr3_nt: TGTGCCACCAGTGATCATGGCACGCAGTATTTT
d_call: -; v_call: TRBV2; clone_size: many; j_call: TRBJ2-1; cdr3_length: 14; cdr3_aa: CATLDRGPRNEQFF; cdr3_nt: TGTGCCACCTTAGATCGAGGGCCTCGCAATGAGCAGTTCTTC
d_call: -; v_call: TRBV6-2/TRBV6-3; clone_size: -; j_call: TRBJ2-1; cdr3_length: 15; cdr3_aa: CASSYSKWYVYEQFF; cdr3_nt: TGTGCCAGCAGTTACTCGAAGTGGTATGTCTATGAGCAGTTCTTC
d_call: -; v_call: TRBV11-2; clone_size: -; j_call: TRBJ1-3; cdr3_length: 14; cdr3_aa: CASSAGSYGNTIYF; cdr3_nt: TGTGCCAGCAGCGCAGGGAGTTATGGAAACACCATATATTTT
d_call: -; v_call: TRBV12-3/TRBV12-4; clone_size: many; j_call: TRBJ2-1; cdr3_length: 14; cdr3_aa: CASNSKAVDNEQFF; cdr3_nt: TGTGCCAGCAATTCGAAGGCAGTCGACAATGAGCAGTTCTTC
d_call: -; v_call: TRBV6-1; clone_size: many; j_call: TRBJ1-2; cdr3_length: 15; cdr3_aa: CASARGAGSDYGYTF; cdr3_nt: TGTGCCAGCGCCCGTGGGGCAGGTTCGGACTATGGCTACACCTTC
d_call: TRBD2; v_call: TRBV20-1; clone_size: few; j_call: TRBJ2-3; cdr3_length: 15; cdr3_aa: CSADATSGSTDTQYF; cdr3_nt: TGCAGTGCCGACGCGACTAGCGGGAGCACAGATACGCAGTATTTT
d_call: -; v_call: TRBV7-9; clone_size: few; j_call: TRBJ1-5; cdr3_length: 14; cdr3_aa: CASSLGSGMQPQHF; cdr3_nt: TGTGCCAGCAGCTTAGGCTCTGGGATGCAGCCCCAGCATTTT
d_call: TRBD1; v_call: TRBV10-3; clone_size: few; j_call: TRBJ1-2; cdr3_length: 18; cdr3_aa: CAIKSLDRGILSNYGYTF; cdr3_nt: TGTGCCATCAAATCCCTGGACAGGGGGATCCTTTCTAACTATGGCTACACCTTC
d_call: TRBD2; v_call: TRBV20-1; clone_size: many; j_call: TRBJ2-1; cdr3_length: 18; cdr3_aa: CSAGKPGLAGGSYNEQFF; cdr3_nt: TGCAGTGCTGGCAAACCGGGACTAGCGGGAGGGTCCTACAATGAGCAGTTCTTC
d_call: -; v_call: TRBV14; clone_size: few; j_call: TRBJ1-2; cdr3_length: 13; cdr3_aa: CASSRTVRYGYTF; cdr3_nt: TGTGCCAGCAGTCGGACAGTCCGCTATGGCTACACCTTC
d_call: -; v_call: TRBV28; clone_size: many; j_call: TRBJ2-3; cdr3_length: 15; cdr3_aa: CASSGSTVITDTQYF; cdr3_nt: TGTGCCAGCAGTGGGTCCACGGTCATCACAGATACGCAGTATTTT
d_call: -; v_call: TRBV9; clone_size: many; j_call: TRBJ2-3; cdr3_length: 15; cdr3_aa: CADEGEPHITDTQYF; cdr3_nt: TGTGCCGATGAAGGGGAGCCACATATCACAGATACGCAGTATTTT
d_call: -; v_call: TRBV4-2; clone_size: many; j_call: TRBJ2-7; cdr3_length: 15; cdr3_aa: CASSQERTNSYEQYF; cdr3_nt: TGTGCCAGCAGCCAAGAGAGGACTAACTCCTACGAGCAGTACTTC
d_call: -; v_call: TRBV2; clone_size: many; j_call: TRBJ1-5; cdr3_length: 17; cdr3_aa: CASSELLEHYSNQPQHF; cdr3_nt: TGTGCCAGCAGTGAACTTTTGGAGCATTATAGCAATCAGCCCCAGCATTTT
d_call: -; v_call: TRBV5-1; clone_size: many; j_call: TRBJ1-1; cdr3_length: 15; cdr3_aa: CASSLGPSGDTEAFF; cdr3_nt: TGCGCCAGCAGCTTGGGGCCGTCTGGGGACACTGAAGCTTTCTTT
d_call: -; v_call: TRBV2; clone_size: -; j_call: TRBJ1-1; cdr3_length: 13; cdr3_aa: CASSQGHNTEAFF; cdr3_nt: TGTGCCAGCAGCCAGGGACACAACACTGAAGCTTTCTTT
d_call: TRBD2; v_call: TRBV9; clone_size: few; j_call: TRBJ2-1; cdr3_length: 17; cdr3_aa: CASSPRTSGRLGNEQFF; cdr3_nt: TGTGCCAGCAGCCCACGGACTAGCGGGAGGTTGGGTAATGAGCAGTTCTTC